This T cell receptor beta chain comes out of a study of T cell responses to AZD1222 COVID-19 vaccine. Study outcomes and limitations: Distributed over spike, vaccine-associated CD4 TCRs predominated at 160-218 and 743-854. Spike-specific TCR breadth and depth rose after two AZD1222 doses. The number of AZD1222 recipients seropositive at baseline was only six.

As to this clone: Its matching antigen is unknown.

Assay: immunoSEQ multiplex PCR; the TCRdb copy retains only in-frame clones and omits some. The table has about 76,000 clones, about 88% seen once. Germline lookup yields CDR1 MNHNS and CDR2 SASEGT. The CDR3 covers 15 residues. V lost 2 bases, J lost 3 bases, and 13 bases lay in between. The source of this sequence is an adult in good health. Sequences were derived from peripheral blood, sampled on day 0 of AZD1222 vaccination. This chain connects TRBV6-1 to TRBJ1-1, with D uncertain. The CDR3 nucleotides are TGTGCCAGCAGTGAACATGGAGGGTACGACACTGAAGCTTTCTTT. It encodes CASSEHGGYDTEAFF.